A single sample gave rise to the 16 T cell receptor beta chains below, sequenced in a study of blood T cell repertoires in COVID-19. This table comes from immunoSEQ multiplex PCR, and its TCRdb copy is limited to in-frame clones, with some not included. Altogether approximately 200,000 clones are present, approximately 88% being singletons, with the ten largest covering roughly 3.7%. Material: PBMCs or T cells enriched from blood (not recorded which). The receptor set was obtained from a woman younger than 45 who had been exposed to COVID-19.

The chain carries TRBV12-3 or TRBV12-4 and TRBJ2-7, with D possibly being TRBD2 (5 bases). The CDR3 contains 13 residues. Trimming shortened V by 9 bases and J by 1 base, and 13 bases separated the two germline ends. CDR3 nucleotide sequence: TGTGCCAGTTTCTCCGGGGTTTCCTACGAGCAGTACTTC. Residues: CASFSGVSYEQYF.

The chain carries TRBV30 and TRBJ2-7; 8 nucleotides align to TRBD1. Germline V lookup: CDR1 GTSNPN, CDR2 SVGIG (reference sequence). V was clipped by 5 bases and J by 2 bases; unmatched bases: 5. This CDR3 has 13 residues. CDR3: CAWGDRLPYEQYF. Written as DNA, the CDR3 is TGTGCCTGGGGGGACAGGCTCCCCTACGAGCAGTACTTC.

This rearrangement joins TRBV10-2 to TRBJ2-7; 7 bases line up with TRBD1. Germline V gene data show CDR1 as WSHSY and CDR2 as SAAADI. V was pared by 4 bases and J by 6 bases, with 9 bases of the junction left unmatched. This CDR3 is 14 amino acids long. The CDR3 here is CASSALGRGSEQYF. The CDR3 bases are TGCGCCAGCAGTGCTTTGGGCAGGGGGTCCGAGCAGTACTTC.

V usage is TRBV7-2 and J usage is TRBJ1-6, with D possibly being TRBD1 (5 bases). Trimming shortened V by 6 bases and J by 5 bases, and 14 bases separated the two germline ends. Germline-derived CDR1 and CDR2 are SGHTA and FQGNSA. The CDR3 is 15 amino acids. As DNA, the CDR3 is TGTGCCAGCAGTCGTGACAGAGCGAATAATTCACCCCTCCACTTT. Protein: CASSRDRANNSPLHF. The variable domain in full, with the rest retrieved from reference TRBV7-2 and TRBJ1-6, is GAGVSQSPSNKVTEKGKDVELRCDPISGHTALYWYRQSLGQGLEFLIYFQGNSAPDKSGLPSDRFSAERTGGSVSTLTIQRTQQEDSAVYLCASSRDRANNSPLHFGNGTRLTVT.

The chain links TRBV2 to TRBJ2-7, with unresolved D. The CDR3 is 12 residues long. Per germline, CDR1 SNHLY and CDR2 FYNNEI. V lost 6 bases to trimming and J lost 3 bases, with 9 bases between them. The CDR3 bases are TGTGCCAGCAGGTTGTCCAACTACGAGCAGTACTTC. This encodes CASRLSNYEQYF.

The chain combines TRBV7-9 with TRBJ2-5, with 11 positions matching TRBD2. CDR3 length: 17 residues. After removal of 4 bases from V and 5 bases from J, the junction contained 12 bases not matched to a gene. Per germline, CDR1 SEHNR and CDR2 FQNEAQ (reference sequence). CDR3 sequence reads: CASSSGLAARGRETQYF. CDR3 sequence (DNA): TGTGCCAGCAGCTCGGGACTAGCGGCGAGGGGGAGGGAGACCCAGTACTTC.

The chain recombines TRBV15 with TRBJ1-1; a possible D gene is TRBD1 (6 bases). Trimming took off 1 base at V and 3 bases at J, with 9 bases between the two ends. The CDR3 runs to 14 residues. Germline CDR1 is LNHNV and CDR2 is YYDKDF (reference sequence). The CDR3 DNA is TGTGCCACCAGCAGAGGGCCAGGGGACACTGAAGCTTTCTTT. It translates to CATSRGPGDTEAFF. Looking up the rest from reference TRBV15 and TRBJ1-1 gives the full variable domain: DAMVIQNPRYQVTQFGKPVTLSCSQTLNHNVMYWYQQKSSQAPKLLFHYYDKDFNNEADTPDNFQSRRPNTSFCFLDIRSPGLGDTAMYLCATSRGPGDTEAFFGQGTRLTVV.

The chain links TRBV5-1 to TRBJ1-1; 10 nucleotides agree with TRBD1. The CDR3 covers 14 residues. In germline, CDR1 is SGHRS, CDR2 YFSETQ. V shed 3 bases, J shed 5 bases, and the junction held 4 bases outside the gene matches. This chain's CDR3 is CASSWGTGETEAFF. CDR3 sequence (DNA): TGCGCCAGCAGCTGGGGGACAGGGGAAACTGAAGCTTTCTTT.

V usage is TRBV5-6 and J usage is TRBJ1-5; the D is unclear. Germline V gives CDR1 SGHDT, CDR2 YYEEEE. V dropped 0 bases and J dropped 6 bases, with 10 bases sitting between them. The CDR3 is 14 residues long. CDR3 in DNA: TGTGCCAGCAGCTTGGGGAGGGAGGCTCAGCCCCAGCATTTT. It translates to CASSLGREAQPQHF.

The rearrangement uses TRBV7-2 and TRBJ1-5, with a possible D match to TRBD1 (6 bases). Trimming took 2 bases from V and 6 from J, leaving 14 bases between them. From germline, CDR1 is SGHTA and CDR2 FQGNSA. This CDR3 is 15 amino acids long. The CDR3 protein is CASSLNQGRGQPQHF. The CDR3 bases are TGTGCCAGCAGCTTAAATCAGGGGCGCGGTCAGCCCCAGCATTTT.

The genes are TRBV30 and TRBJ1-3; 7 nucleotides line up with TRBD1. CDR1 is GTSNPN and CDR2 is SVGIG in the germline V gene (reference sequence). CDR3 size: 14 residues. The V and J ends lost 6 bases and 0 bases, in that order; junction bases with no gene match: 5. In DNA form, the CDR3 reads TGTGCCTGCCTTGGGACAGCCTCTGGAAACACCATATATTTT. This translates into CACLGTASGNTIYF.

V is TRBV7-9 and J is TRBJ2-5, with D hard to call. Germline CDR1 and CDR2: SEHNR and FQNEAQ (reference sequence). This CDR3 has 17 residues. Trimming left V 1 base short and J 1 base short, with 16 bases between. In DNA form, the CDR3 reads TGTGCCAGCAGCTTAGTGCCACCTAATACGTTCCAAGAGACCCAGTACTTC. It translates to CASSLVPPNTFQETQYF.

This clone turned up a few times. This chain joins TRBV11-2 and TRBJ1-2; tentative D call: TRBD1 (6 bases). The germline V and J ends were trimmed by 6 bases and 1 base, with 21 bases remaining between them. Per the germline V gene, CDR1 is SGHAT and CDR2 is FQNNGV. This CDR3 region has 17 residues. The CDR3 coding sequence is TGTGCCAGCAGTCCCGATGGCGGGGGGGCGATTAACTATGGCTACACCTTC. Protein: CASSPDGGGAINYGYTF.

CDR3 loop: CASSLVAVNQPQHF. The CDR3 region has the DNA TGTGCCAGCAGTTTGGTGGCAGTTAATCAGCCCCAGCATTTT. J is TRBJ1-5 and V is TRBV28; D unclear. In germline, CDR1 is MDHEN, CDR2 SYDVKM. With 3 bases removed from V and 4 bases from J, the gap between germline ends came to 10 bases. This CDR3 has 14 residues.

The DNA for the CDR3 is TGTGCCAGCAGCCACACGAACCAAGAGACCCAGTACTTC. It codes for CASSHTNQETQYF. This sequence joins TRBV27 and TRBJ2-5, with D unresolved. Deletions cut 6 bases from V and 0 bases from J, with 8 bases between. Germline assignment: CDR1 MNHEY and CDR2 SMNVEV (reference sequence). The CDR3 runs to 13 residues.

This chain uses TRBV10-1 with TRBJ1-1, with D perhaps TRBD1 (6 bases). The germline V gene has CDR1 WNHNN and CDR2 SYGVQD (reference sequence). Between the trimmed V and J ends, which lost 6 bases and 5 bases, there was a span of 13 bases. CDR3 length equals 13 residues. In nucleotides, the CDR3 is TGCGCCAGCAGCCTGGGGCAGGGGACTGAAGCTTTCTTT. Translated, it gives CASSLGQGTEAFF.